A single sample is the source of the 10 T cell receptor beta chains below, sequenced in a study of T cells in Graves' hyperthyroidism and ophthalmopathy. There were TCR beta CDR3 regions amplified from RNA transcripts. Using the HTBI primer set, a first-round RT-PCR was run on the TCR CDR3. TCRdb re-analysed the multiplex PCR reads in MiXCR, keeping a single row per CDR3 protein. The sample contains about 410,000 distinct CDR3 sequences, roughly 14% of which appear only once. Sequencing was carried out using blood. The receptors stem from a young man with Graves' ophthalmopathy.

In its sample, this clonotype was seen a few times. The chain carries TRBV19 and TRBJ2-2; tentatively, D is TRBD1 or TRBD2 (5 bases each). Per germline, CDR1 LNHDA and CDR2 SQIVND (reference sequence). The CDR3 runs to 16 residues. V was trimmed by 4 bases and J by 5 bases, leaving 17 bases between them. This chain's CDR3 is CASSSSGGFETGELFF. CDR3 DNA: TGTGCCAGTAGTAGTTCTGGGGGATTTGAGACCGGGGAGCTGTTTTTT.

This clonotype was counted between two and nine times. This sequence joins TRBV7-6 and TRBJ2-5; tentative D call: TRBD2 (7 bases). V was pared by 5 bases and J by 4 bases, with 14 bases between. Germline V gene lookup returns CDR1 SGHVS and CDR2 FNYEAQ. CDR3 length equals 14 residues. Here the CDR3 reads CASSHIGGGETQYF. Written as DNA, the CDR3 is TGTGCCAGCAGCCACATAGGGGGGGGAGAGACCCAGTACTTC.

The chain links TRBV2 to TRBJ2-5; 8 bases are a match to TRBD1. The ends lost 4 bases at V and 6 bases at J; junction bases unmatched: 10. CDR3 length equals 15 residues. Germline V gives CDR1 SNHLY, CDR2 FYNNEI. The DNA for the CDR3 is TGTGCCAGCAGTGTCTCAGGGGGCGCGGTAAAGACCCAGTACTTC. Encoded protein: CASSVSGGAVKTQYF.

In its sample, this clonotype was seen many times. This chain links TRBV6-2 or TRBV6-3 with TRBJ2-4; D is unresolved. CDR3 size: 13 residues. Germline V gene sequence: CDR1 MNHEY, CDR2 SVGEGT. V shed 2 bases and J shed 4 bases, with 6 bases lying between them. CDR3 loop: CASSYPGKNIQYF. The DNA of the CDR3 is TGTGCCAGCAGTTACCCCGGGAAAAACATTCAGTACTTC.

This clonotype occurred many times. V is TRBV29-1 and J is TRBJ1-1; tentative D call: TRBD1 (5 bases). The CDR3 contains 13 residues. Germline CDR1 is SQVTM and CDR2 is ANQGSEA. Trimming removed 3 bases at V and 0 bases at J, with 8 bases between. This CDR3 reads CSVESGLNTEAFF. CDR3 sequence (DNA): TGCAGCGTTGAGTCGGGGCTGAACACTGAAGCTTTCTTT.

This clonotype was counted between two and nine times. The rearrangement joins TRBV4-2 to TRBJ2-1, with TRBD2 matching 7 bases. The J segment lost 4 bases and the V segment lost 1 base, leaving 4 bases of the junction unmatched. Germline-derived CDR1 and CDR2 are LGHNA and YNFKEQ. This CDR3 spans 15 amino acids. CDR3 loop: CASSQATSDYNEQFF. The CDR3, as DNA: TGTGCCAGCAGCCAAGCTACTAGCGATTACAATGAGCAGTTCTTC.

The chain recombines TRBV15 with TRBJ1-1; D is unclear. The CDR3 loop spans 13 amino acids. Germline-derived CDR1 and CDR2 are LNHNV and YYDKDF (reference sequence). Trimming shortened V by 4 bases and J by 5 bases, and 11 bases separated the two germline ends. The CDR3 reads CATSIGERTEAFF. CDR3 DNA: TGTGCCACCAGCATCGGGGAAAGAACTGAAGCTTTCTTT.

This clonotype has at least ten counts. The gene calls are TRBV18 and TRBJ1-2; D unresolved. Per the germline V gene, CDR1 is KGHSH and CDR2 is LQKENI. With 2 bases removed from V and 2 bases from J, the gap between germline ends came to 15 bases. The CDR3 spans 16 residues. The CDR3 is CASSPGWTEDNYGYTF. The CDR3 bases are TGTGCCAGCTCACCAGGCTGGACCGAAGACAACTATGGCTACACCTTC. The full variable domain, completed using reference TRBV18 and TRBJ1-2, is NAGVMQNPRHLVRRRGQEARLRCSPMKGHSHVYWYRQLPEEGLKFMVYLQKENIIDESGMPKERFSAEFPKEGPSILRIQQVVRGDSAAYFCASSPGWTEDNYGYTFGSGTRLTVV.

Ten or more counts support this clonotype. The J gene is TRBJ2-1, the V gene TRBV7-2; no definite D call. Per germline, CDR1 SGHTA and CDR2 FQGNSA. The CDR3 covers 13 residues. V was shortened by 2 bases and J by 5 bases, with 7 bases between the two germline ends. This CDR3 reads CASSLRPDNEQFF. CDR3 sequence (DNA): TGTGCCAGCAGCTTAAGGCCAGACAATGAGCAGTTCTTC.

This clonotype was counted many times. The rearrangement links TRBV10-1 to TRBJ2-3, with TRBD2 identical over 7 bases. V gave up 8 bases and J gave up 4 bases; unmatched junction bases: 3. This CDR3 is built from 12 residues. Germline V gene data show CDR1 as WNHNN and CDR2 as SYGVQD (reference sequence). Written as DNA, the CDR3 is TGCGCCAGCTCGGGGGGAGCAGATACGCAGTATTTT. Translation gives CASSGGADTQYF.